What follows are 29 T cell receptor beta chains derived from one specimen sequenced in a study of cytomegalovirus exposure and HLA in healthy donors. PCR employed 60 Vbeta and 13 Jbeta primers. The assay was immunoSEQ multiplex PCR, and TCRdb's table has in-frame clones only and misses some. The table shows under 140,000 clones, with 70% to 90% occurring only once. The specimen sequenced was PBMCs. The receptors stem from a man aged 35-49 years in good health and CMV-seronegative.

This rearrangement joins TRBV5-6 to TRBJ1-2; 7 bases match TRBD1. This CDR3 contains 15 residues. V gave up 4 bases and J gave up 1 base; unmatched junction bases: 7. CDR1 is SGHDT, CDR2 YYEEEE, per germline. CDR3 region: CASSGDRALNYGYTF. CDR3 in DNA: TGTGCCAGCAGCGGTGACAGGGCCCTTAACTATGGCTACACCTTC.

CDR3 sequence reads: CASSDKTASGANVLTF. DNA of the CDR3: TGTGCCAGCAGTGACAAGACAGCCTCTGGGGCCAACGTCCTGACTTTC. The chain joins TRBV6-4 to TRBJ2-6, with D tentatively TRBD1 (5 bases). Looked up from germline, CDR1 is MRHNA and CDR2 is SNTAGT. There are 16 residues in the CDR3. The V end lost 2 bases, the J end lost 0 bases, and 8 bases lay between the germline ends.

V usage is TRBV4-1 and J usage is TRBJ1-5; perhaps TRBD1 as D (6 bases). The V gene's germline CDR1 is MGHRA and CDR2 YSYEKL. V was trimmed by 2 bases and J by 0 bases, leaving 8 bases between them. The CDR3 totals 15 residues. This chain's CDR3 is CASSQTGISNQPQHF. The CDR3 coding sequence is TGCGCCAGCAGCCAAACAGGGATTAGCAATCAGCCCCAGCATTTT.

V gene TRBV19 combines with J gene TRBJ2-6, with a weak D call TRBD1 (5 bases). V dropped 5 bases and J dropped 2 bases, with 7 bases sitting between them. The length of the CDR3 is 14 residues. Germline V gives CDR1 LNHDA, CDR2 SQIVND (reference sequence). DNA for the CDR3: TGTGCCAGTAGTCCCAGGGCTGGGGCCAACGTCCTGACTTTC. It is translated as CASSPRAGANVLTF. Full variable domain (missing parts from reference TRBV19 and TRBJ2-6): DGGITQSPKYLFRKEGQNVTLSCEQNLNHDAMYWYRQDPGQGLRLIYYSQIVNDFQKGDIAEGYSVSREKKESFPLTVTSAQKNPTAFYLCASSPRAGANVLTFGAGSRLTVL.

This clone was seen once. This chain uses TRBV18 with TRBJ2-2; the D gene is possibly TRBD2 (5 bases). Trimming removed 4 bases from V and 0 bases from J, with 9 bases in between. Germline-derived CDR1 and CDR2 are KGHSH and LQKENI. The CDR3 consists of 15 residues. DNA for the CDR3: TGTGCCAGCTCACAGGCACTAGCGAACACCGGGGAGCTGTTTTTT. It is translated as CASSQALANTGELFF.

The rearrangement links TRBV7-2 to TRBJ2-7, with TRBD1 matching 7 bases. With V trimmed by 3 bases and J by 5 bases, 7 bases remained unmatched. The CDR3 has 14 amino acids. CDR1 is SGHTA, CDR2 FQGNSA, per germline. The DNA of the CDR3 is TGTGCCAGCAGCTTCGACAGGGAGTCCGACGAGCAGTACTTC. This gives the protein CASSFDRESDEQYF.

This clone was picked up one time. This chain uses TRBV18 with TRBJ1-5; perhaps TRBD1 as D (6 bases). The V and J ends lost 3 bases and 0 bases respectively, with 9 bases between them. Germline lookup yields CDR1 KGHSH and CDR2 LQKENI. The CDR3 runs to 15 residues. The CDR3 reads CASSPEGVSNQPQHF. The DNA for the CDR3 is TGTGCCAGCTCACCTGAGGGGGTTAGCAATCAGCCCCAGCATTTT.

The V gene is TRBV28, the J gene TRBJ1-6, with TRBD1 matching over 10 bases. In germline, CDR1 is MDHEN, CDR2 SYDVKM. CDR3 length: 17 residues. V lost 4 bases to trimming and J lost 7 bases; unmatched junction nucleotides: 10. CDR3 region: CASSSEDRGFRNSPLHF. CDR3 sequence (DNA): TGTGCCAGCAGTTCCGAGGACAGGGGGTTTCGAAATTCACCCCTCCACTTT.

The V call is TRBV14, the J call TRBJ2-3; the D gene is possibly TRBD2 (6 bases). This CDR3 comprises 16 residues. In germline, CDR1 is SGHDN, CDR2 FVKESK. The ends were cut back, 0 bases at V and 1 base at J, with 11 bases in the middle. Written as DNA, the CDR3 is TGTGCCAGCAGCCAAGATGCGGGATGGGGCACAGATACGCAGTATTTT. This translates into CASSQDAGWGTDTQYF.

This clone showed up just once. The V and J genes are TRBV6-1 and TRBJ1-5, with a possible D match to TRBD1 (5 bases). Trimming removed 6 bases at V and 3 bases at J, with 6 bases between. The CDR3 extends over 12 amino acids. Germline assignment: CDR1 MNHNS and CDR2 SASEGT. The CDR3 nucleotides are TGTGCCAGCAGAGGGGTCAATCAGCCCCAGCATTTT. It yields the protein CASRGVNQPQHF.

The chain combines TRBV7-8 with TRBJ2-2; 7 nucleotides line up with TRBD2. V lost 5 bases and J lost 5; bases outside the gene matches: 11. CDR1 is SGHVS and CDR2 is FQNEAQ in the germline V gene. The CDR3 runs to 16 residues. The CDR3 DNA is TGTGCCAGCAGCCCCCCCGGGGCTAGCGGAACCGGGGAGCTGTTTTTT. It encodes CASSPPGASGTGELFF.

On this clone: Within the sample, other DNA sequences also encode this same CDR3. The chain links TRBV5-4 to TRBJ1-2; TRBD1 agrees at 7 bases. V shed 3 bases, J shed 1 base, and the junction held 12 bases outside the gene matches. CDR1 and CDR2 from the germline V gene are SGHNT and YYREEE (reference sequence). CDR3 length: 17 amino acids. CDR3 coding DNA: TGTGCCAGCAGCTCCGGGCAAAGGGGGCTCCTTAACTATGGCTACACCTTC. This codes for CASSSGQRGLLNYGYTF.

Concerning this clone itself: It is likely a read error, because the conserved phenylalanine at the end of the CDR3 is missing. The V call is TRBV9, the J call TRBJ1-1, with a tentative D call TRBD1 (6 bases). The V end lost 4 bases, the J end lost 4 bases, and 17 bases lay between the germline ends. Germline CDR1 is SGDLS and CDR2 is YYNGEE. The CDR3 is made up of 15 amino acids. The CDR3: CASSLVGAGSTEAFL. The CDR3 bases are TGTGCCAGCAGCTTAGTGGGGGCAGGTAGCACTGAAGCTTTCCTT.

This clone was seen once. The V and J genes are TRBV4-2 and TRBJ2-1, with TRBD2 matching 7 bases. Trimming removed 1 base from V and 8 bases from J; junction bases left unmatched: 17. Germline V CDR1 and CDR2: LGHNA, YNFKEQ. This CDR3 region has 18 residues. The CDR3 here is CASSQGAKRDYQGDEQFF. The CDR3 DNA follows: TGTGCCAGCAGCCAAGGGGCTAAGCGGGACTACCAGGGCGATGAGCAGTTCTTC.

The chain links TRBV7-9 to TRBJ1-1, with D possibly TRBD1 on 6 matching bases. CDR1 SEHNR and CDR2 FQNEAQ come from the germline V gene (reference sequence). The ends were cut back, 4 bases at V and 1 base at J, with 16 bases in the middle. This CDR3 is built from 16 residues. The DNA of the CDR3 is TGTGCCAGCAGCTCCTTACGGACAGCATCGAACACTGAAGCTTTCTTT. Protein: CASSSLRTASNTEAFF. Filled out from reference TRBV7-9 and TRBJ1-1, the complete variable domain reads DTGVSQNPRHKITKRGQNVTFRCDPISEHNRLYWYRQTLGQGPEFLTYFQNEAQLEKSRLLSDRFSAERPKGSFSTLEIQRTEQGDSAMYLCASSSLRTASNTEAFFGQGTRLTVV.

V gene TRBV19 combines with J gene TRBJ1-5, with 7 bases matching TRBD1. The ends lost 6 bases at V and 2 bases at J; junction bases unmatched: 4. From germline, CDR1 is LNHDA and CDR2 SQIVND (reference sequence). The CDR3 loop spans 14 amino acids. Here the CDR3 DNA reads TGTGCCAGTAGGCGGGACAGCCGCAATCAGCCCCAGCATTTT. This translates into CASRRDSRNQPQHF.

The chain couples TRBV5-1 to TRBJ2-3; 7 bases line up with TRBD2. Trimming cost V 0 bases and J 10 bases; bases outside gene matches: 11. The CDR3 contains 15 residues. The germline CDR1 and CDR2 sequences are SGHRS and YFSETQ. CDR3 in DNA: TGCGCCAGCAGCTTGGGGGGGGACTACCCGGCGTCGCAGTATTTT. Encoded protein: CASSLGGDYPASQYF. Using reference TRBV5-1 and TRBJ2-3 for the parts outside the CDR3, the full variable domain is KAGVTQTPRYLIKTRGQQVTLSCSPISGHRSVSWYQQTPGQGLQFLFEYFSETQRNKGNFPGRFSGRQFSNSRSEMNVSTLELGDSALYLCASSLGGDYPASQYFGPGTRLTVL.

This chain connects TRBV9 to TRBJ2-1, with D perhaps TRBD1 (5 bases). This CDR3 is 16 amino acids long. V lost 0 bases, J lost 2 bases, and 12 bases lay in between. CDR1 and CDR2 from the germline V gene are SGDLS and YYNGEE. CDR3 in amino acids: CASSVELQGPYNEQFF. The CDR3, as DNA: TGTGCCAGCAGCGTAGAGTTGCAGGGTCCCTACAATGAGCAGTTCTTC. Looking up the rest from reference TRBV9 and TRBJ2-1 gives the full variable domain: DSGVTQTPKHLITATGQRVTLRCSPRSGDLSVYWYQQSLDQGLQFLIQYYNGEERAKGNILERFSAQQFPDLHSELNLSSLELGDSALYFCASSVELQGPYNEQFFGPGTRLTVL.

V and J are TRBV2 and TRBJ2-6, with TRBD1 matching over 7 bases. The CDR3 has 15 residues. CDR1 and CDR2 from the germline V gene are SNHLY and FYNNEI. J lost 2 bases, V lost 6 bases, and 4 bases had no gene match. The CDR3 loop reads CASRLGQAGANVLTF. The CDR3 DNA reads TGTGCCAGCAGACTCGGACAGGCTGGGGCCAACGTCCTGACTTTC.

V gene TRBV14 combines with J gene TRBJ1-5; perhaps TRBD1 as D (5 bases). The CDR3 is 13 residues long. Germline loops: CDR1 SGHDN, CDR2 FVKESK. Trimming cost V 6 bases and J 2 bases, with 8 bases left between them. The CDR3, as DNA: TGTGCCAGCAGTACAGGTGGCAATCAGCCCCAGCATTTT. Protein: CASSTGGNQPQHF.

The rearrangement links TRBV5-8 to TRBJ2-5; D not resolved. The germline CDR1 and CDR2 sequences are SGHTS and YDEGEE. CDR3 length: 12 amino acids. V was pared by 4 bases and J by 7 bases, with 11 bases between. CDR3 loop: CASSQSDPTQYF. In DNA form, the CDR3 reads TGTGCCAGCAGCCAGAGCGATCCGACCCAGTACTTC.

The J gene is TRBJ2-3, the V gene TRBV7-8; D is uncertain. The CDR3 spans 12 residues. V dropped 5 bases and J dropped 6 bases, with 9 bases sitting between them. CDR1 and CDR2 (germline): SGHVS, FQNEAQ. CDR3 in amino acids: CASSKSSDTQYF. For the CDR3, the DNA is TGTGCCAGCAGCAAGAGTAGCGATACGCAGTATTTT.

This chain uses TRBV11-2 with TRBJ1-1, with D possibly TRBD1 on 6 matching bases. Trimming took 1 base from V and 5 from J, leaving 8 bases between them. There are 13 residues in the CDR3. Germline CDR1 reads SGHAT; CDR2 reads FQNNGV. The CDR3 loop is CASSLAGQTEAFF. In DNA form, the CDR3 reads TGTGCCAGCAGCTTAGCGGGACAAACTGAAGCTTTCTTT.

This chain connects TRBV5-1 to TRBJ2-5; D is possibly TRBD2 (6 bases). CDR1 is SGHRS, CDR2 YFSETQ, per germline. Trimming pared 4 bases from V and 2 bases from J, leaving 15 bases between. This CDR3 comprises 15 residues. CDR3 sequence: CASSRPGEPQETQYF. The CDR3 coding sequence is TGCGCCAGCAGCCGGCCGGGGGAGCCACAAGAGACCCAGTACTTC.

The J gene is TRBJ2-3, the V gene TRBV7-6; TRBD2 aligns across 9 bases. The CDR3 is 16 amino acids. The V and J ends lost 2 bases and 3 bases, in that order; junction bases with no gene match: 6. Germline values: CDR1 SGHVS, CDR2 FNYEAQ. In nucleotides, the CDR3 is TGTGCCAGCAGCTTACTCGCGGGGGGGAAAACAGATACGCAGTATTTT. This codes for CASSLLAGGKTDTQYF.

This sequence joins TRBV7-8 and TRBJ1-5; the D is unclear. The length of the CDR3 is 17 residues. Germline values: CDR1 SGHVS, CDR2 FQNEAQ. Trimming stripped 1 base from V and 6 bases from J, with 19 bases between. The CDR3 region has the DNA TGTGCCAGCAGCTTAGGGAGGTGGGATGCTGGGGTTCAGCCCCAGCATTTT. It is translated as CASSLGRWDAGVQPQHF. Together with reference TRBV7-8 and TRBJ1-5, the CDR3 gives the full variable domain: GAGVSQSPRYKVAKRGQDVALRCDPISGHVSLFWYQQALGQGPEFLTYFQNEAQLDKSGLPSDRFFAERPEGSVSTLKIQRTQQEDSAVYLCASSLGRWDAGVQPQHFGDGTRLSIL.

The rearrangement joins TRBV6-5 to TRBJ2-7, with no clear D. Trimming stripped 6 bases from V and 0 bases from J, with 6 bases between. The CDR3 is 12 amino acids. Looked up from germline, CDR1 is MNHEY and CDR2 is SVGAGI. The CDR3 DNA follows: TGTGCCAGCAGCTCCCCCTCCTACGAGCAGTACTTC. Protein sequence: CASSSPSYEQYF.

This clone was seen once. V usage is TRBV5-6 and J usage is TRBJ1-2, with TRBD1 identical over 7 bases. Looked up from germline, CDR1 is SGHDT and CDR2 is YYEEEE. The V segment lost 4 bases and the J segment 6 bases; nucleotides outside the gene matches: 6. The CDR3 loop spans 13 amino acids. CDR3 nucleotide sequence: TGTGCCAGCAGCAAGACAGGGAAGCATGGCTACACCTTC. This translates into CASSKTGKHGYTF.

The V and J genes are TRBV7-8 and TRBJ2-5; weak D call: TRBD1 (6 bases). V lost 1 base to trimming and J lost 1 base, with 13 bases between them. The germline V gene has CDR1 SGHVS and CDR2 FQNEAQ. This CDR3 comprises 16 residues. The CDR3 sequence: CASSLVAGAIQETQYF. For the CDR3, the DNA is TGTGCCAGCAGCTTAGTCGCAGGGGCAATCCAAGAGACCCAGTACTTC.